The clone carrying this T cell receptor beta chain is a singleton in its sample. Germline CDR1 and CDR2: LNHDA and SQIVND (reference sequence). The CDR3 consists of 15 residues. V was trimmed by 5 bases and J by 8 bases, leaving 16 bases between them. This specimen belongs to a study of blood T cell repertoires in COVID-19. As for the study in general: Sources were T cells, B-cell-depleted T cells, or PBMCs; the material itself was cDNA or gDNA.

The data were produced by immunoSEQ multiplex PCR, yet TCRdb's version contains in-frame clones alone and is incomplete. The sample yields 300,000 or so clones, about 88% seen once. The clonotype was recovered from a man in his sixties who had recovered from COVID-19. The sequenced material came from PBMCs or T cells enriched from blood (not recorded which). The chain recombines TRBV19 with TRBJ1-6; TRBD1 is a possible D gene (6 bases). The DNA for the CDR3 is TGTGCCAGTAGTCCCTCGGGCAGGGGATATTCACCCCTCCACTTT. Amino acids: CASSPSGRGYSPLHF.